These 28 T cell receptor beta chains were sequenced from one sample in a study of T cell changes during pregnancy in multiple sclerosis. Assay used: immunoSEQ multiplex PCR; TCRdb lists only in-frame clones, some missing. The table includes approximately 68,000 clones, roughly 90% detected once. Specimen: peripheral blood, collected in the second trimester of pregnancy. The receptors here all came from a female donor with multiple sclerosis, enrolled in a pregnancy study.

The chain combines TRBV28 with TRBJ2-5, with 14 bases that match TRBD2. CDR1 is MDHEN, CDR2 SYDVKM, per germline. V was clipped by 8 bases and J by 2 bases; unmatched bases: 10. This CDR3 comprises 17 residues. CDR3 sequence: CASYGTSGRRRQETQYF. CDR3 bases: TGTGCCAGCTACGGGACTAGCGGGAGAAGGCGGCAAGAGACCCAGTACTTC.

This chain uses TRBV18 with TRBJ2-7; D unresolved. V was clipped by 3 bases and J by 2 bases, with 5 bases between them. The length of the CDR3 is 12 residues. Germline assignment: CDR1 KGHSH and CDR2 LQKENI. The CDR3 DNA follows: TGTGCCAGCTCACCTATAGCCTACGAGCAGTACTTC. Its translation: CASSPIAYEQYF.

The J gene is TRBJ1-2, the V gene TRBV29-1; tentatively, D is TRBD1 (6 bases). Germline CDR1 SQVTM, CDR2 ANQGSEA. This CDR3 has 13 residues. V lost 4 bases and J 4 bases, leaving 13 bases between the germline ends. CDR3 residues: CSVGGLGVYGYTF. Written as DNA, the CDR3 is TGCAGCGTTGGGGGGCTAGGGGTCTATGGCTACACCTTC.

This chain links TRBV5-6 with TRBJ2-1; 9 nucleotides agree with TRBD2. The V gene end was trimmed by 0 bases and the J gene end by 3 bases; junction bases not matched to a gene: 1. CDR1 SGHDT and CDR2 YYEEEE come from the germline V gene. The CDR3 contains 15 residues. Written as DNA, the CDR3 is TGTGCCAGCAGCTTGGTGCGGGGGGGCTACAATGAGCAGTTCTTC. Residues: CASSLVRGGYNEQFF.

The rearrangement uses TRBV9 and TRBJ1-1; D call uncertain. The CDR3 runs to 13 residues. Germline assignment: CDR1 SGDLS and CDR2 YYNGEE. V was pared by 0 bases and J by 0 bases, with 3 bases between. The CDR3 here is CASSVVVNTEAFF. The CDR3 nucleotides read TGTGCCAGCAGCGTAGTAGTGAACACTGAAGCTTTCTTT.

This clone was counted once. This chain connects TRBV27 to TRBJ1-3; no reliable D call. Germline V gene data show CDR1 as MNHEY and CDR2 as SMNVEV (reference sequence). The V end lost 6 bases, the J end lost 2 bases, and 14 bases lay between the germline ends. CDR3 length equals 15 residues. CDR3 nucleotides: TGTGCCAGCAGGCCGGACTTGTCTACTGGAAACACCATATATTTT. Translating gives CASRPDLSTGNTIYF.

The CDR3 DNA reads as TGTGCCAGCAGACCTCTAGGGGGCTCGGGAAACACCATATATTTT. Translated: CASRPLGGSGNTIYF. The V call is TRBV6-6, the J call TRBJ1-3, with TRBD1 matching over 7 bases. Germline-derived CDR1 and CDR2 are MNHNY and SVGAGI (reference sequence). The CDR3 runs 15 residues. J was trimmed by 4 bases and V by 6 bases; bases with no gene match: 9.

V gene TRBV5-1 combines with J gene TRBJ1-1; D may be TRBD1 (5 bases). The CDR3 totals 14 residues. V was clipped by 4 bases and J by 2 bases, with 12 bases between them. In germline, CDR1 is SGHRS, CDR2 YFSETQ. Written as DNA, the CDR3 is TGCGCCAGCAGCCCGACAGACTTTAACACTGAAGCTTTCTTT. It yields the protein CASSPTDFNTEAFF.

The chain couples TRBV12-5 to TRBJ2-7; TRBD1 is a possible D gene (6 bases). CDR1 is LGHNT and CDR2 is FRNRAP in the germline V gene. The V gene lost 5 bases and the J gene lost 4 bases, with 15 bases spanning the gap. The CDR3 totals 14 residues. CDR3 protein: CASGLWPGAYEQYF. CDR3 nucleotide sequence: TGTGCTAGTGGTCTATGGCCAGGGGCGTACGAGCAGTACTTC. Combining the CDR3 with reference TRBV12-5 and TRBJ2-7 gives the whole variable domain DARVTQTPRHKVTEMGQEVTMRCQPILGHNTVFWYRQTMMQGLELLAYFRNRAPLDDSGMPKDRFSAEMPDATLATLKIQPSEPRDSAVYFCASGLWPGAYEQYFGPGTRLTVT.

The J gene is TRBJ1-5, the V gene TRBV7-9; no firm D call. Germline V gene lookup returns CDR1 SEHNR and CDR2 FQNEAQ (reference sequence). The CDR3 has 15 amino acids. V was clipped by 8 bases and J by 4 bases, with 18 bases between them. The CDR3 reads CASVREGGANQPQHF. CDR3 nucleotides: TGTGCCAGCGTAAGAGAGGGAGGAGCTAATCAGCCCCAGCATTTT.

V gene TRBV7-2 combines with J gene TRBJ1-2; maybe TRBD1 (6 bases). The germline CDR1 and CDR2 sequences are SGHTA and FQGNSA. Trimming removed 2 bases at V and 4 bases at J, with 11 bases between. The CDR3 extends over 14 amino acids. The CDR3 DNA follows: TGTGCCAGCAGCTTACTCGGACAGCTCTATGGCTACACCTTC. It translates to CASSLLGQLYGYTF. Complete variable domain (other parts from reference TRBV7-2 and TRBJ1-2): GAGVSQSPSNKVTEKGKDVELRCDPISGHTALYWYRQSLGQGLEFLIYFQGNSAPDKSGLPSDRFSAERTGGSVSTLTIQRTQQEDSAVYLCASSLLGQLYGYTFGSGTRLTVV.

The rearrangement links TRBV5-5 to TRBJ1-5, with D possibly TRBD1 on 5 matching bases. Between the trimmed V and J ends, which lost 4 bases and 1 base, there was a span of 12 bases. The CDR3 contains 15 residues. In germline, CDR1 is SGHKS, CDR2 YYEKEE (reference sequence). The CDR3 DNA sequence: TGTGCCAGCAGCCCCTGGGGGGACAGCAATCAGCCCCAGCATTTT. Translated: CASSPWGDSNQPQHF.

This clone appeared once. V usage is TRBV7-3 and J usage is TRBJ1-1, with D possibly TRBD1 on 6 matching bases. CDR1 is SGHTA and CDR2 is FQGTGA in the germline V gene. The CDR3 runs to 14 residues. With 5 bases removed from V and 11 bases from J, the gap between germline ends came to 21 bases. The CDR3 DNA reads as TGTGCCAGCAGCGCCCTACCGGGGGCGGGGGACGCTTTCTTT. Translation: CASSALPGAGDAFF.

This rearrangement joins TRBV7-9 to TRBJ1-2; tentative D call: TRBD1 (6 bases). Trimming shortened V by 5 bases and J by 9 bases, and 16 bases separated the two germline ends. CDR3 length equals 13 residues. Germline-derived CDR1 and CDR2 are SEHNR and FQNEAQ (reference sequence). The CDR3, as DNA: TGTGCCAGCAGCGATCGACAGGAGGTACGCTACACCTTC. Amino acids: CASSDRQEVRYTF.

In nucleotides, the CDR3 is TGTGCCTGGAGTGTACAGTTAGGGCAGGGTTTGACTCAGCCCCAGCATTTT. Translation gives CAWSVQLGQGLTQPQHF. V is TRBV30 and J is TRBJ1-5, with D possibly TRBD1 on 5 matching bases. V lost 0 bases and J 6 bases, leaving 21 bases between the germline ends. The CDR3 sequence is 17 residues long. Germline V gives CDR1 GTSNPN, CDR2 SVGIG (reference sequence). Full variable domain (missing parts from reference TRBV30 and TRBJ1-5): SQTIHQWPATLVQPVGSPLSLECTVEGTSNPNLYWYRQAAGRGLQLLFYSVGIGQISSEVPQNLSASRPQDRQFILSSKKLLLSDSGFYLCAWSVQLGQGLTQPQHFGDGTRLSIL.

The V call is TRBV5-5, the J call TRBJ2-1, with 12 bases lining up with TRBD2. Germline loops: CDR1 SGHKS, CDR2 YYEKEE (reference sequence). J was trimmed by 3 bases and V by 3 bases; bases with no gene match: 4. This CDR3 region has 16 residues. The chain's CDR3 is CASSSLAGGDYNEQFF. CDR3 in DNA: TGTGCCAGCAGCTCTCTAGCGGGAGGGGACTACAATGAGCAGTTCTTC.

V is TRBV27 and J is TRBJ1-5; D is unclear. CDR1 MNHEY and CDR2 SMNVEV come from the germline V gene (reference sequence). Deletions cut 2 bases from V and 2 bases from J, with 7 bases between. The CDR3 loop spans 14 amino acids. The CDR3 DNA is TGTGCCAGCAGTTTAGGGCCGGGCAATCAGCCCCAGCATTTT. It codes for CASSLGPGNQPQHF.

CDR3 coding DNA: TGTGCCAGCAGCGAATTCCAGGGGATGAACACTGAAGCTTTCTTT. This sequence encodes CASSEFQGMNTEAFF. V is TRBV5-5 and J is TRBJ1-1; tentative D call: TRBD1 (6 bases). V dropped 4 bases and J dropped 0 bases, with 13 bases sitting between them. The CDR3 has 15 amino acids. From germline, CDR1 is SGHKS and CDR2 YYEKEE (reference sequence).

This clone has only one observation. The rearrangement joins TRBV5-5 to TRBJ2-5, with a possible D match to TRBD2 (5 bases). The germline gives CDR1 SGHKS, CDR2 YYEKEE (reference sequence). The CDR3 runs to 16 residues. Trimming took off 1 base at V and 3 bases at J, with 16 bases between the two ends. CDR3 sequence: CASSLYLGRGEETQYF. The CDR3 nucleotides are TGTGCCAGCAGCTTGTATCTGGGTCGGGGAGAAGAGACCCAGTACTTC.

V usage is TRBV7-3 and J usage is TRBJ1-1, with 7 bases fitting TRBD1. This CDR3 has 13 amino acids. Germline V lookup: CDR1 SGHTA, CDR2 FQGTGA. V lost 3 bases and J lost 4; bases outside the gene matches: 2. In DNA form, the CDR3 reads TGTGCCAGCAGCTTCAGGGGGACCACTGAAGCTTTCTTT. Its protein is CASSFRGTTEAFF. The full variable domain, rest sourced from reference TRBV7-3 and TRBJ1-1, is GAGVSQTPSNKVTEKGKYVELRCDPISGHTALYWYRQSLGQGPEFLIYFQGTGAADDSGLPNDRFFAVRPEGSVSTLKIQRTERGDSAVYLCASSFRGTTEAFFGQGTRLTVV.

DNA for the CDR3: TGTGCCAGCAGCTTGGCAGGGATCGATCAGCCCCAGCATTTT. Translated, it gives CASSLAGIDQPQHF. The chain has TRBV5-4 and TRBJ1-5; tentative D call: TRBD1 (5 bases). The CDR3 runs 14 residues. V was shortened by 0 bases and J by 5 bases, with 9 bases between the two germline ends. In germline, CDR1 is SGHNT, CDR2 YYREEE (reference sequence).

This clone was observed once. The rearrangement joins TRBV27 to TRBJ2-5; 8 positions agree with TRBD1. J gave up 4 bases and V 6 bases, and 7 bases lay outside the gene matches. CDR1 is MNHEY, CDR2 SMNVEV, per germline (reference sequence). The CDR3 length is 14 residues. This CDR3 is CASRDQGARETQYF. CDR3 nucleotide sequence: TGTGCCAGCAGAGATCAGGGGGCGCGAGAGACCCAGTACTTC.

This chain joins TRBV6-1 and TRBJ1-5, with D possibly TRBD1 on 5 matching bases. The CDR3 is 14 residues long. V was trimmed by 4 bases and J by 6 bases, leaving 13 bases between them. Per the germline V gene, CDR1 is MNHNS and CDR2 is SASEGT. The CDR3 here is CASSGREASQPQHF. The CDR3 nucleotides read TGTGCCAGCAGTGGCAGGGAAGCGAGTCAGCCCCAGCATTTT.

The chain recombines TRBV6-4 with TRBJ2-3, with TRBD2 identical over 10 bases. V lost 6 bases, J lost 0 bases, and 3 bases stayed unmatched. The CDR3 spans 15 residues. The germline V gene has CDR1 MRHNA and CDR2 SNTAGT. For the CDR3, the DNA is TGTGCCAGCAGCTTAGCGGGAGGTAGCACAGATACGCAGTATTTT. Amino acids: CASSLAGGSTDTQYF.

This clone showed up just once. The CDR3 region has the DNA TGTGCCAGCAGTTTAACTGGCGGGTCTCTCTACAATGAGCAGTTCTTC. As protein: CASSLTGGSLYNEQFF. The chain carries TRBV27 and TRBJ2-1, with a weak D call TRBD2 (5 bases). Germline CDR1 reads MNHEY; CDR2 reads SMNVEV (reference sequence). This CDR3 region has 16 residues. The V end was cut by 2 bases, the J end by 3 bases, with 14 bases between.

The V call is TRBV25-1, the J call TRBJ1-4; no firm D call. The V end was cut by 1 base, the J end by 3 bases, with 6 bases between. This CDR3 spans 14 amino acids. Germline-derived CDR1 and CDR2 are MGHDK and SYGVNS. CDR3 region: CASSESQANEKLFF. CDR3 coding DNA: TGTGCCAGCAGTGAATCCCAGGCTAATGAAAAACTGTTTTTT.

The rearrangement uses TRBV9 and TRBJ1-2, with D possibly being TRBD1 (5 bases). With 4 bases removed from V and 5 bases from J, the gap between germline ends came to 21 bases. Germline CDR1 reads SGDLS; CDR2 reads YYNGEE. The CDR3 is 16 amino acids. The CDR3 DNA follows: TGTGCCAGCAGCCGTCAATCGACAGTAGAAACTTATGGCTACACCTTC. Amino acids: CASSRQSTVETYGYTF. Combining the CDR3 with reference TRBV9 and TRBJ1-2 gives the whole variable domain DSGVTQTPKHLITATGQRVTLRCSPRSGDLSVYWYQQSLDQGLQFLIQYYNGEERAKGNILERFSAQQFPDLHSELNLSSLELGDSALYFCASSRQSTVETYGYTFGSGTRLTVV.

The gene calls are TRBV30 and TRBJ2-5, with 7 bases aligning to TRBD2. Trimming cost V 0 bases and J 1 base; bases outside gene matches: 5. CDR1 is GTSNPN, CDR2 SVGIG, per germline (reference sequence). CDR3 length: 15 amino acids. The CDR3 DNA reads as TGTGCCTGGAGTGTACGGGGGGTTCTCCAAGAGACCCAGTACTTC. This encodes CAWSVRGVLQETQYF.